This TCR beta chain was retrieved from a study of blood T cell repertoires in COVID-19. On the study more broadly: Acute and convalescent COVID-19 samples came from the United States, Italy and Spain. In each case, the material was cDNA or gDNA derived from T cells, B-cell-depleted T cells, or PBMCs.

V was pared by 0 bases and J by 6 bases, with 11 bases of the junction left unmatched. This CDR3 region has 17 residues. Germline V lookup: CDR1 LGHNA, CDR2 YNFKEQ. The table came from immunoSEQ multiplex PCR; TCRdb's copy has only in-frame clones and leaves some out. Of about 180,000 clones detected, 70% to 90% appear once; the ten largest clones hold roughly 3.5%. The chain couples TRBV4-2 to TRBJ2-1; 7 bases are a match to TRBD2. Material for sequencing was peripheral blood. The clonotype comes from a man between 60 and 75 years old with acute or convalescent COVID-19. The CDR3 loop is CASSQDHGGGPGNEQFF. The CDR3 nucleotides read TGTGCCAGCAGCCAAGATCACGGGGGAGGGCCGGGCAATGAGCAGTTCTTC.